What follows is one T cell receptor (beta chain) and its context. Its antigen remains unidentified. This sample is part of a study of T-cell memory formation after mild COVID-19. Study-wide points: CD4/CD8 balance characterized clones contracting day 15 to 85, and CD4+ skew characterized later expanders.

Each CDR3 protein gets one entry after TCRdb re-called the 5' RACE reads with MiXCR. The table has around 180,000 distinct CDR3 sequences, about 18% seen once. The germline V gene has CDR1 SGHRS and CDR2 YFSETQ. The CDR3 totals 11 residues. V shed 4 bases and J shed 7 bases, with 7 bases lying between them. The clonotype was recovered from a man between 18 and 35 years old who had mild COVID-19 (a few samples of this study predate the infection). Cell type and time point are not known. The chain links TRBV5-1 to TRBJ2-3; no clear D. Material: PBMCs or a T cell subset sorted from them (not recorded which). CDR3: CASSDFHTQYF. As DNA, the CDR3 is TGCGCCAGCAGCGACTTTCATACGCAGTATTTT.